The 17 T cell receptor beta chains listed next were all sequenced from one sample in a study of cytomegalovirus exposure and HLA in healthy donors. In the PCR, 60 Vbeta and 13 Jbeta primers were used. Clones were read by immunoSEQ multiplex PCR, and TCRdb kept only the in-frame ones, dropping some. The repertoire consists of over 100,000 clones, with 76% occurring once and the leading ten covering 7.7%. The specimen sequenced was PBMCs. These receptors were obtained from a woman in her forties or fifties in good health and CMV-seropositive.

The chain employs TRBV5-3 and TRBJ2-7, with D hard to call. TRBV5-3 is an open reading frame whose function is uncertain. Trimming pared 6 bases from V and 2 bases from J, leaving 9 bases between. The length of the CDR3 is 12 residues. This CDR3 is CARTRITYEQYF. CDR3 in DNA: TGTGCCAGAACGCGAATAACCTACGAGCAGTACTTC.

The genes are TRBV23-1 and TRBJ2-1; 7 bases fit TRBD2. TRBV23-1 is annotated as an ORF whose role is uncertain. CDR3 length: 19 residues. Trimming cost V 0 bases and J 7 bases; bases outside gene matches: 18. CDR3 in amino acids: CASSQSRNRAGSGRNEQFF. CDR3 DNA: TGCGCCAGCAGTCAATCCCGCAATAGAGCGGGGAGTGGGAGGAATGAGCAGTTCTTC.

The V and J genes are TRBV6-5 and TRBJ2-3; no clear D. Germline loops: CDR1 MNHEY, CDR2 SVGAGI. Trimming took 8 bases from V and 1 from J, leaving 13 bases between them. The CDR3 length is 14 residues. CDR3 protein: CASSRSFGTDTQYF. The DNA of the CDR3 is TGTGCCAGCTCTCGTAGCTTCGGCACAGATACGCAGTATTTT.

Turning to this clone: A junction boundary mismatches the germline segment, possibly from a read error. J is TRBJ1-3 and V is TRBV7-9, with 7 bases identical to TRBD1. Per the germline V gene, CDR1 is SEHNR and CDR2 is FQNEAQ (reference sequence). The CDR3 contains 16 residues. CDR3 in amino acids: CSSIFEGTVTGNTIYF. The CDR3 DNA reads TGTTCCAGCATTTTTGAGGGGACAGTCACTGGAAACACCATATATTTT.

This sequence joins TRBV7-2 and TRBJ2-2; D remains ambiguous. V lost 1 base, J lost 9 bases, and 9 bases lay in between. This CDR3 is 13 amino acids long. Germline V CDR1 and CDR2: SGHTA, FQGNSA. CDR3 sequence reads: CASSLEPRRELFF. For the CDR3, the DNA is TGTGCCAGCAGCTTAGAGCCGCGTCGGGAGCTGTTTTTT.

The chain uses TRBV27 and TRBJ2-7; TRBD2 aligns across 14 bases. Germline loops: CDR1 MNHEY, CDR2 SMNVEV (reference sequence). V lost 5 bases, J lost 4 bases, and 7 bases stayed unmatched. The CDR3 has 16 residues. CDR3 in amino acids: CASSPGTSGSRYEQYF. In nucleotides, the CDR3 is TGTGCCAGCAGTCCTGGGACTAGCGGGAGCAGGTACGAGCAGTACTTC.

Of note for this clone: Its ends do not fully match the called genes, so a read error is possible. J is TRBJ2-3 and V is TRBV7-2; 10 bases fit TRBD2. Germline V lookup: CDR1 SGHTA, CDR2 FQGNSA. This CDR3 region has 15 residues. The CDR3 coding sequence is TGTGCCAGCAGCTTCACTAGCGGGAACACAGATGCGCAGTATTTT. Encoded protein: CASSFTSGNTDAQYF.

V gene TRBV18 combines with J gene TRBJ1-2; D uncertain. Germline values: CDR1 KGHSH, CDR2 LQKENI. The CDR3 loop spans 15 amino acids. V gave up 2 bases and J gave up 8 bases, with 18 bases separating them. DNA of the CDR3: TGTGCCAGCTCACCATCGGCTTACCCTAGGGAGGGCTACACCTTC. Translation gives CASSPSAYPREGYTF.

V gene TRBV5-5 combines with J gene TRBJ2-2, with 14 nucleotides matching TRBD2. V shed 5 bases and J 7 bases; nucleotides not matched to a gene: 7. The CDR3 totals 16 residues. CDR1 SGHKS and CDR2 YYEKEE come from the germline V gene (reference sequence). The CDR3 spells CASRPGGLAGVGELFF. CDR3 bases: TGTGCCAGCAGACCAGGGGGACTAGCGGGAGTCGGGGAGCTGTTTTTT.

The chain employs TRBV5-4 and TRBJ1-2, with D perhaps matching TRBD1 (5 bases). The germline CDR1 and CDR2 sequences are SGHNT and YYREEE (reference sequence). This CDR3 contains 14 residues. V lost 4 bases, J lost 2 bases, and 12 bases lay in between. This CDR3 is CASSGGGGNYGYTF. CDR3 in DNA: TGTGCCAGCAGCGGAGGCGGGGGGAACTATGGCTACACCTTC.

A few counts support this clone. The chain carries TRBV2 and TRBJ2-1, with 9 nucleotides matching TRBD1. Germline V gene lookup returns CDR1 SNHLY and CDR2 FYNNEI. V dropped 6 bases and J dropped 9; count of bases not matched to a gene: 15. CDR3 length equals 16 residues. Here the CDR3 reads CASSWQGQGGGGEQFF. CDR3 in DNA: TGTGCCAGCAGCTGGCAGGGACAGGGTGGAGGGGGTGAGCAGTTCTTC.

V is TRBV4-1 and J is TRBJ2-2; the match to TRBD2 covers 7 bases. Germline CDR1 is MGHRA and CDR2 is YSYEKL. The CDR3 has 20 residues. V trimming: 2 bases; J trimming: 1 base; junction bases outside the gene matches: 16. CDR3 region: CASSQPRLRGASGNTGELFF. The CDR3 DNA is TGCGCCAGCAGCCAACCCCGGCTGCGGGGAGCTAGCGGGAACACCGGGGAGCTGTTTTTT.

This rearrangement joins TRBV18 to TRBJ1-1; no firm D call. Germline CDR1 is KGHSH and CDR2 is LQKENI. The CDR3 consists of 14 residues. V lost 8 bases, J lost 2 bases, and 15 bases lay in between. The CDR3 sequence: CASLPGRGNTEAFF. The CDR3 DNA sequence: TGTGCCAGCCTTCCAGGACGGGGTAACACTGAAGCTTTCTTT.

CDR3 region: CASSQVRRSSYEQYF. Written as DNA, the CDR3 is TGCGCCAGCAGCCAGGTGAGGAGGAGCTCCTACGAGCAGTACTTC. The chain uses TRBV4-1 and TRBJ2-7, with D possibly being TRBD2 (5 bases). In germline, CDR1 is MGHRA, CDR2 YSYEKL. V lost 3 bases, J lost 0 bases, and 12 bases lay in between. This CDR3 region has 15 residues.

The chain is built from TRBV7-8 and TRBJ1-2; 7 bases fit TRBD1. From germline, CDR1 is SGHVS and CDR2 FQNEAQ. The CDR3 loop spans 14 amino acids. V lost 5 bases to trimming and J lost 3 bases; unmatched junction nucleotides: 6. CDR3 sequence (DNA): TGTGCCAGCAGCCTCCGGGACAGCCACTATGGCTACACCTTC. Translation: CASSLRDSHYGYTF.

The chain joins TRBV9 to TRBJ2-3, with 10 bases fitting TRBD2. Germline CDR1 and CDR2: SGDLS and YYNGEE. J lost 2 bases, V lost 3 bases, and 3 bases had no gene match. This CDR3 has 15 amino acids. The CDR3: CASSESGGDTDTQYF. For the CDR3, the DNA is TGTGCCAGCAGCGAAAGCGGGGGGGACACAGATACGCAGTATTTT.

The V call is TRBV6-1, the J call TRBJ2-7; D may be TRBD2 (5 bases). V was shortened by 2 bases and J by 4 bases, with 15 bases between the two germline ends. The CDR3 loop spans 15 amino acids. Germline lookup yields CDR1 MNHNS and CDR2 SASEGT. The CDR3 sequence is CASSEIPQRGYEQYF. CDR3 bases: TGTGCCAGCAGTGAAATCCCGCAGCGAGGGTACGAGCAGTACTTC.